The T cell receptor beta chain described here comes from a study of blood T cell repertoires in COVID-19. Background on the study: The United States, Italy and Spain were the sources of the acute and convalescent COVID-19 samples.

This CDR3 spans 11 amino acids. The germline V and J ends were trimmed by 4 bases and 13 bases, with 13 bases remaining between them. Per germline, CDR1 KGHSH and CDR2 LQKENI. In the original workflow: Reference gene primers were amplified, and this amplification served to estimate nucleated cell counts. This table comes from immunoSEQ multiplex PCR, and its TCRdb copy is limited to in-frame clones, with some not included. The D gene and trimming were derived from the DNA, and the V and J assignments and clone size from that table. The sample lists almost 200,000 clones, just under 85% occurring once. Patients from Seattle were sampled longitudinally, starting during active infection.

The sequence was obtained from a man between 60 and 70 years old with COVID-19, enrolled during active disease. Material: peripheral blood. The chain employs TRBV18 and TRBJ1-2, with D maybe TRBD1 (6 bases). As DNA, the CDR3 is TGTGCCAGCTCACTTGGACAGACTGTCACCTTC. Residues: CASSLGQTVTF.